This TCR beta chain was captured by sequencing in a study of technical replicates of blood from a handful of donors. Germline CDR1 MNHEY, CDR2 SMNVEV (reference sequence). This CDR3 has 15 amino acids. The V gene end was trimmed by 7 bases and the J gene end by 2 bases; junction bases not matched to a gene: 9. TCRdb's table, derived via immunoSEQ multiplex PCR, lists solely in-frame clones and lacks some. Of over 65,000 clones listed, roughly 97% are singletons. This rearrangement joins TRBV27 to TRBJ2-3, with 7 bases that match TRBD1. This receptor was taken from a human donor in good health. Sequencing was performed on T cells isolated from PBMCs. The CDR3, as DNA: TGTGCCAGCACCCGACAGGGAGCAGACACAGATACGCAGTATTTT. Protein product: CASTRQGADTDTQYF.